This T cell receptor (beta chain) was identified in a study of shared clonotypes between healthy human individuals. Study summary: The people who gave samples were two women and a few men aged 18 to 49.

CD4+ cells underwent separation, giving CD45RA+ naive and CD45RA-negative memory subsets. Assay execution took place at the deep level. TCRdb's copy holds only in-frame clones and misses some; the assay was immunoSEQ multiplex PCR. The profile shows approximately 980,000 clones, about 80% of them singletons. With V trimmed by 0 bases and J by 4 bases, 3 bases remained unmatched. CDR1 and CDR2 (germline): MNHEY, SVGAGI. The CDR3 sequence is 16 residues long. The sample was memory CD4+ T cells sorted from blood. Subset specified: CD45RA-negative fraction. The TCR sequence derives from a man aged 18 to 29 in good health. The V and J genes are TRBV6-5 and TRBJ2-1; TRBD2 matches at 10 bases. CDR3 in DNA: TGTGCCAGCAGTTACTCGAAAGCGGGAGGGTACAATGAGCAGTTCTTC. Translated: CASSYSKAGGYNEQFF.